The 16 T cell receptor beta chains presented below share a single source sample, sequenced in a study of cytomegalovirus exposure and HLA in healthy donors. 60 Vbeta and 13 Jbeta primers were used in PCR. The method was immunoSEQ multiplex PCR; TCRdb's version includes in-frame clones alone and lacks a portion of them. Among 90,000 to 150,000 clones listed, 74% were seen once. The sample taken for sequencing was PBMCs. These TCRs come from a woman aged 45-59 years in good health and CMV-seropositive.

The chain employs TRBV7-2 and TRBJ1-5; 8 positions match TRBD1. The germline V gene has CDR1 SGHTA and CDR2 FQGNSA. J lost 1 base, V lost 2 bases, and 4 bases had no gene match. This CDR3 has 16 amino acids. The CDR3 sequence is CASSLHQGASNQPQHF. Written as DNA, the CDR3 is TGTGCCAGCAGCTTACACCAGGGGGCGAGCAATCAGCCCCAGCATTTT.

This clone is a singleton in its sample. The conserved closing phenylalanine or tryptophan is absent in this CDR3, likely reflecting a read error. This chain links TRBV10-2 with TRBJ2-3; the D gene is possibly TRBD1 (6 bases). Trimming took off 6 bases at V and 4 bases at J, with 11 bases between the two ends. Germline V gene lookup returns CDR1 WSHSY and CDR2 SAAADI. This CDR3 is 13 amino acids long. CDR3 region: CASSRGRSDTQYV. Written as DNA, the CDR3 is TGCGCCAGCAGCAGGGGAAGGTCAGATACGCAGTATGTT.

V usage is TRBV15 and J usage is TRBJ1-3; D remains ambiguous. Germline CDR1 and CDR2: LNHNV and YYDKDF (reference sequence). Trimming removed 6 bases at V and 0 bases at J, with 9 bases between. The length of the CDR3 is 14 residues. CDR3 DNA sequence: TGTGCCACCAGAAAGGAGACCTCTGGAAACACCATATATTTT. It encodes CATRKETSGNTIYF. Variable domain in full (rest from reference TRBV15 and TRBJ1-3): DAMVIQNPRYQVTQFGKPVTLSCSQTLNHNVMYWYQQKSSQAPKLLFHYYDKDFNNEADTPDNFQSRRPNTSFCFLDIRSPGLGDTAMYLCATRKETSGNTIYFGEGSWLTVV.

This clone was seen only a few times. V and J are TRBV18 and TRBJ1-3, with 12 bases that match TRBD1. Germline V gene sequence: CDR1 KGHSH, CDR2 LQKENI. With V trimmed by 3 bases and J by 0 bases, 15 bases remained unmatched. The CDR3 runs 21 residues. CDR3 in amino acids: CASSPTALGQGATHSGNTIYF. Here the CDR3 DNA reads TGTGCCAGCTCACCTACGGCATTGGGACAGGGGGCCACTCACTCTGGAAACACCATATATTTT.

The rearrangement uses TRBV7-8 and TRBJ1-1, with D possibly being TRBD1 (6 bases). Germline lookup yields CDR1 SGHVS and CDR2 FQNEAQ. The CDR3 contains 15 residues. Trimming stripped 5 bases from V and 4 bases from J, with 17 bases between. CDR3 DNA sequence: TGTGCCAGCAGCCAACTCCAGGGGTCTCTCACTGAAGCTTTCTTT. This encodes CASSQLQGSLTEAFF.

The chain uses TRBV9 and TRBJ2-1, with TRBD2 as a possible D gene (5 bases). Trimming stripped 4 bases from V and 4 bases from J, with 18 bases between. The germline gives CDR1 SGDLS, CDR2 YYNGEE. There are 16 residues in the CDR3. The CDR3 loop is CASSLGVELYYNEQFF. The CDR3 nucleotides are TGTGCCAGCAGCCTGGGAGTCGAGCTTTATTACAATGAGCAGTTCTTC.

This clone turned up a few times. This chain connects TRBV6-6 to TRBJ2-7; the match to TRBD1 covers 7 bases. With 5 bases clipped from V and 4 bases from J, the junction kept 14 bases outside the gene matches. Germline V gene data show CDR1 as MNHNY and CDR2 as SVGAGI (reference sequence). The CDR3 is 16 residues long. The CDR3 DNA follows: TGTGCCAGCAGTGGGACAGACCCTTCGTCCACGTACGAGCAGTACTTC. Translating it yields CASSGTDPSSTYEQYF.

The CDR3 loop is CASSSLATSYNEQFF. The CDR3 DNA reads as TGTGCCAGCAGTTCTCTCGCGACTAGCTATAATGAGCAGTTCTTC. The chain is built from TRBV27 and TRBJ2-1, with 7 bases that match TRBD2. Germline-derived CDR1 and CDR2 are MNHEY and SMNVEV (reference sequence). The CDR3 length is 15 residues. The junction had 10 bases not matched to a gene; V was cut back by 4 bases and J by 7 bases.

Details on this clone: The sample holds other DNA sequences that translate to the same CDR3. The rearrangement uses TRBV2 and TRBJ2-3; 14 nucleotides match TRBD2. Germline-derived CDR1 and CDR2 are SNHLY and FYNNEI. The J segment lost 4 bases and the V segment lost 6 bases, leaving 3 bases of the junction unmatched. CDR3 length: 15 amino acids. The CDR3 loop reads CASRTSGGAADTQYF. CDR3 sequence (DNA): TGTGCCAGCAGGACTAGCGGGGGGGCGGCAGATACGCAGTATTTT.

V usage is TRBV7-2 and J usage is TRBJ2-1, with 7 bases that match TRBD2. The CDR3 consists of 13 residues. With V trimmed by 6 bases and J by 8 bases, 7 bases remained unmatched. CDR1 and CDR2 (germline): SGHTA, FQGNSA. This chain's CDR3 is CASSRIGGDEQFF. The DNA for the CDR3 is TGTGCCAGCAGTCGGATTGGGGGGGATGAGCAGTTCTTC.

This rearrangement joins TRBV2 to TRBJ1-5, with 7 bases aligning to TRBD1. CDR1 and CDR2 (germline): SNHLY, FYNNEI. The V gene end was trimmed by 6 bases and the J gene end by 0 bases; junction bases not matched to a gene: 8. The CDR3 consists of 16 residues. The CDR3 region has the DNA TGTGCCAGCAGAGGGACAGAACGAAATAGCAATCAGCCCCAGCATTTT. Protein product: CASRGTERNSNQPQHF.

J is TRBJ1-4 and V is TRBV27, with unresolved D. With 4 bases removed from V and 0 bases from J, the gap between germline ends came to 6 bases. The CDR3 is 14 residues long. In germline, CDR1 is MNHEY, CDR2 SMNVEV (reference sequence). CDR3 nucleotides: TGTGCCAGCAGTTGGAGGGCAACTAATGAAAAACTGTTTTTT. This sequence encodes CASSWRATNEKLFF.

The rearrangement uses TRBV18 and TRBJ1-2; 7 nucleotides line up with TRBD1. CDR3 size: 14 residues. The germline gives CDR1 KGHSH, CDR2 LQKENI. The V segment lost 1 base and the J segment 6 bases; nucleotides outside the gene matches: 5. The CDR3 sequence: CASSPQGAGDGYTF. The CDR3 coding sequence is TGTGCCAGCTCACCACAGGGGGCCGGGGATGGCTACACCTTC.

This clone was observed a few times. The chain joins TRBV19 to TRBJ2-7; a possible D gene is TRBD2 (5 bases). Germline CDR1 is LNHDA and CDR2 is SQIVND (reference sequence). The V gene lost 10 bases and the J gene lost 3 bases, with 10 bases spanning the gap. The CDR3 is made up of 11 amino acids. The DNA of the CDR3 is TGTGCCACGGCGGGCAGCTACGAGCAGTACTTC. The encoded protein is CATAGSYEQYF.

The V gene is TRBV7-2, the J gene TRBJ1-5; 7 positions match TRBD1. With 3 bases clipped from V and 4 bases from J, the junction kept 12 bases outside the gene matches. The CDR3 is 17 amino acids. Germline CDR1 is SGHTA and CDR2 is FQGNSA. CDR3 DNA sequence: TGTGCCAGCAGCTTGGACCCCGGGACAGCAAAAAATCAGCCCCAGCATTTT. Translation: CASSLDPGTAKNQPQHF.

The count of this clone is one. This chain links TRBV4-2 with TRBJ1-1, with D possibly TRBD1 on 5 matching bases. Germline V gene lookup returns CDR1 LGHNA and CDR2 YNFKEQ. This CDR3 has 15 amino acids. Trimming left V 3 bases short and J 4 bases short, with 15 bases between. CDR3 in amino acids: CASSQETTVTTEAFF. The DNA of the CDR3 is TGTGCCAGCAGCCAGGAAACGACAGTTACCACTGAAGCTTTCTTT.